Each of the 15 T cell receptor beta chains below was sequenced from the same sample in a study of vaccination and CD4 T cells after COVID-19. The Oncomine TCR Beta short-read assay sequenced DNA from cultured CD4+ T cells. The source of extracted genomic DNA was cultured CD4+ T cells. TCRdb fed the PCR reads into MiXCR, producing one record per CDR3 protein. Among approximately 10,000 distinct CDR3 sequences listed, under 50% were seen once. The antigens of these receptors remain unknown. Treatment given: roughly 11-day PBMC culture with coronavirus spike peptide pools or control peptides (ViraFEST assay). Unexposed donor CD4+ T cells predated the COVID-19 pandemic, collected 2011-2018. The sequenced material came from CD4+ T cells from blood, cultured in vitro. All receptors derive from a human donor in good health.

Written as DNA, the CDR3 is TGTGCCAGCAGTGCCCAGGGACGGAACTCTGGAAACACCATATATTTT. Protein product: CASSAQGRNSGNTIYF. The gene calls are TRBV6-1 and TRBJ1-3, with a tentative D call TRBD1 (5 bases). Germline lookup yields CDR1 MNHNS and CDR2 SASEGT. V lost 4 bases and J 0 bases, leaving 13 bases between the germline ends. The CDR3 is 16 amino acids.

The chain joins TRBV28 to TRBJ1-6; maybe TRBD1 (5 bases). The CDR3 runs 15 residues. The germline gives CDR1 MDHEN, CDR2 SYDVKM. The germline V and J ends were trimmed by 4 bases and 9 bases, with 16 bases remaining between them. The CDR3 loop reads CASSSGGTTGSPLHF. CDR3 DNA: TGTGCCAGCAGTTCCGGGGGGACTACGGGTTCACCCCTCCACTTT.

V is TRBV24-1 and J is TRBJ1-5, with no clear D. Germline lookup yields CDR1 KGHDR and CDR2 SFDVKD. V shed 5 bases and J shed 3 bases, with 7 bases lying between them. The CDR3 runs to 13 residues. In nucleotides, the CDR3 is TGTGCCACCAGTGCGGCATTCAATCAGCCCCAGCATTTT. Translation: CATSAAFNQPQHF.

The sample holds a few counts of this clonotype. The V and J genes are TRBV14 and TRBJ1-2, with a tentative D call TRBD1 (5 bases). Germline CDR1 is SGHDN and CDR2 is FVKESK. The CDR3 has 12 residues. Trimming removed 4 bases from V and 6 bases from J, with 9 bases in between. CDR3 residues: CASSPQGHGYTF. In DNA form, the CDR3 reads TGTGCCAGCAGCCCGCAGGGTCATGGCTACACCTTC.

The V gene is TRBV5-4, the J gene TRBJ1-1; TRBD1 agrees at 11 bases. CDR1 and CDR2 from the germline V gene are SGHNT and YYREEE (reference sequence). The length of the CDR3 is 16 residues. After removal of 0 bases from V and 7 bases from J, the junction contained 8 bases not matched to a gene. The CDR3 reads CASSLAGRTGGGEAFF. In nucleotides, the CDR3 is TGTGCCAGCAGCTTGGCCGGGAGGACAGGGGGCGGTGAAGCTTTCTTT.

This chain connects TRBV20-1 to TRBJ2-3, with 10 positions matching TRBD2. J lost 1 base, V lost 6 bases, and 4 bases had no gene match. The CDR3 extends over 14 amino acids. Germline lookup yields CDR1 DFQATT and CDR2 SNEGSKA (reference sequence). The CDR3 nucleotides are TGCAGTGCCCAAGCGGGGGGGGGCACAGATACGCAGTATTTT. This codes for CSAQAGGGTDTQYF.

V gene TRBV11-2 combines with J gene TRBJ1-5; tentatively, D is TRBD1 (5 bases). This CDR3 region has 15 residues. Germline assignment: CDR1 SGHAT and CDR2 FQNNGV. The ends were cut back, 4 bases at V and 3 bases at J, with 13 bases in the middle. As DNA, the CDR3 is TGTGCCAGCAGCTATTCCGGGACCATCAATCAGCCCCAGCATTTT. This sequence encodes CASSYSGTINQPQHF.

Only a few counts were recorded for this clonotype. This chain links TRBV20-1 with TRBJ1-1; TRBD1 is a possible D gene (5 bases). This CDR3 has 15 residues. The germline V gene has CDR1 DFQATT and CDR2 SNEGSKA (reference sequence). Trimming removed 3 bases from V and 4 bases from J, with 18 bases in between. CDR3 region: CSASNPITGSTEAFF. The CDR3, as DNA: TGCAGTGCTAGTAACCCGATAACAGGCAGCACTGAAGCTTTCTTT.

The chain combines TRBV28 with TRBJ1-5; TRBD1 matches at 7 bases. The germline V gene encodes CDR1 MDHEN and CDR2 SYDVKM. The CDR3 spans 14 residues. V was clipped by 6 bases and J by 5 bases; unmatched bases: 7. The DNA for the CDR3 is TGTGCCAGCAGCTCCCCGACAGGGTATCAGCCCCAGCATTTT. Translation: CASSSPTGYQPQHF.

By share, this clonotype counts as medium-sized. J is TRBJ1-6 and V is TRBV6-5, with D unresolved. The CDR3 runs to 14 residues. Deletions cut 1 base from V and 7 bases from J, with 8 bases between. The germline gives CDR1 MNHEY, CDR2 SVGAGI. CDR3 region: CASSYWVSNSPLHF. In DNA, the CDR3 is TGTGCCAGCAGTTACTGGGTCTCAAATTCACCCCTCCACTTT.

The chain combines TRBV6-2 or TRBV6-3 with TRBJ2-1; D ambiguous. Trimming took 8 bases from V and 5 from J, leaving 13 bases between them. CDR3 length: 13 amino acids. Germline V lookup: CDR1 MNHEY, CDR2 SVGEGT. The CDR3 DNA sequence: TGTGCCAGCCTATTTGGACCCCACAATGAGCAGTTCTTC. This gives the protein CASLFGPHNEQFF.

This rearrangement joins TRBV28 to TRBJ2-5; 7 bases fit TRBD2. The CDR3 totals 14 residues. Germline V gene data show CDR1 as MDHEN and CDR2 as SYDVKM. V shed 7 bases and J 2 bases; nucleotides not matched to a gene: 7. The CDR3 region is CASMEREGQETQYF. CDR3 DNA sequence: TGTGCCAGCATGGAGCGGGAAGGACAAGAGACCCAGTACTTC.

The V gene is TRBV19, the J gene TRBJ2-1, with TRBD2 matching 10 bases. This CDR3 has 15 amino acids. CDR1 and CDR2 from the germline V gene are LNHDA and SQIVND (reference sequence). V shed 7 bases and J 9 bases; nucleotides not matched to a gene: 12. The CDR3 sequence is CASTALSGRTSEQFF. CDR3 nucleotides: TGTGCCAGTACCGCACTTAGCGGGAGGACGAGTGAGCAGTTCTTC.

The J gene is TRBJ2-7, the V gene TRBV12-3 or TRBV12-4, with no clear D. The germline V and J ends were trimmed by 1 base and 7 bases, with 11 bases remaining between them. The CDR3 sequence is 13 residues long. The CDR3 nucleotides read TGTGCCAGCAGTTTAGGACCGAGCCTTGAGCAGTACTTC. Protein sequence: CASSLGPSLEQYF.

This clonotype occurred a few times. This chain uses TRBV27 with TRBJ2-6; D is perhaps TRBD2 (5 bases). Looked up from germline, CDR1 is MNHEY and CDR2 is SMNVEV (reference sequence). This CDR3 region has 15 residues. The germline V and J ends were trimmed by 10 bases and 0 bases, with 13 bases remaining between them. The DNA for the CDR3 is TGTGCCACCACCCGGGATGGCTCTGGGGCCAACGTCCTGACTTTC. This sequence encodes CATTRDGSGANVLTF.